This TCR beta chain was recovered during a study of radiation and T cells in renal cell carcinoma. Notes on the study in general: In blood, top tumor clones expanded by 2 weeks, shrinking by 4.

Comment on this clone: Its specificity is not known.

Noted time point: blood 2 weeks post-SBRT. Treatment of the sample: 15 Gy SBRT to primary tumor, nephrectomy 4 weeks later. After SBRT, blood was collected at 2 and 4 weeks, plus baseline. J lost 1 base, V lost 7 bases, and 8 bases had no gene match. The CDR3 length is 15 residues. Per the germline V gene, CDR1 is SGDLS and CDR2 is YYNGEE. Data came from immunoSEQ multiplex PCR; TCRdb stores just in-frame clones and leaves some out. The sample lists tens of thousands of clones, 75% to 90% occurring once. This TCR was recovered from a woman in her seventies with renal cell carcinoma. The V and J genes are TRBV9 and TRBJ2-1; 7 bases agree with TRBD1. The specimen comprised blood, sampled from a patient whose treatment included radiotherapy and nephrectomy. This CDR3 reads CASGEAGGSYNEQFF. CDR3 DNA: TGTGCCAGCGGCGAGGCAGGGGGTTCCTACAATGAGCAGTTCTTC. Complete variable domain (other parts from reference TRBV9 and TRBJ2-1): DSGVTQTPKHLITATGQRVTLRCSPRSGDLSVYWYQQSLDQGLQFLIQYYNGEERAKGNILERFSAQQFPDLHSELNLSSLELGDSALYFCASGEAGGSYNEQFFGPGTRLTVL.